The present T cell receptor (beta chain) was sequenced within a study of cytomegalovirus exposure and HLA in healthy donors (dated by TCRdb to 2016 to 2017). About the study as a whole: According to an earlier analysis of 450 to 650 of the donors, about 180 million T cells yielded approximately 120 million unique TCR beta sequences and 250 to 350 Gb of sequence data. An early release that covered about 640 HLA-typed donors contained approximately 300 gigabases of sequencing data and tens of millions of unique TCR sequences. Of the roughly 390 genotyped donors, 80% to 90% were placed in the genetic ancestry cluster associated with self-reported Caucasian donors. The study aimed to test whether signatures of past pathogen exposure could be identified by cataloging public T cell receptors. The T cell repertoires of several hundred subjects were profiled by immunosequencing and related to cytomegalovirus serostatus. A separate validation cohort of 90 to 150 different subjects was used in addition to the 666-subject first cohort. The study combined high-throughput TCR immunosequencing, statistical association of individual TCRs with disease status, and machine learning to predict cytomegalovirus infection status. A later analysis re-analyzed previously published TCR beta repertoires from hundreds of donors and added high-resolution HLA genotyping to study TCR occurrence patterns. Rather than drawing on any new phenotypic data, the later analysis identified candidate immune exposures from TCR beta sequences and the way those sequences occurred across donors. An earlier analysis of about 600 of the donors used high-throughput TCR beta sequencing to judge whether each TCR beta V gene segment behaved as functional or pseudogenic. Alongside the repertoire data, information on donor age, sex, ethnicity and CMV serostatus was compiled. A later genetic analysis took genome-wide SNP genotypes for about three fifths of the roughly 700 donors and used that subset as a discovery cohort. All discovery cohort repertoires had been generated on a single sequencing platform. HLA typing included class I and class II loci at four-digit resolution. Typing coverage differed by locus: A, B, C, DRB1 and DQB1 were typed in roughly 629-630 donors, DQA1 in about 560, DPA1 in around 610, and DPB1 in 400 to 480. Because of strong linkage in the cohort, five DR-DQ haplotypes were treated as single units for association and clustering. Among roughly 400 genotyped donors of the cohort, an average of roughly 230,000 unique TCR beta nucleotide sequences was sequenced per donor, of which about 19% were non-productive. What the study reported, not specific to this receptor: Some IMGT-functional V segments, including TRBV6-2 and TRBV6-3, could not be distinguished by the 87-base-pair reads and were therefore excluded. A further reported finding was that TCR beta sequences accurately predicted the HLA-A and HLA-B alleles for most subjects in the first cohort. A group of highly shared sequence variants was considered likely to be a technical artifact of the sequencing pipeline. The authors suggested that the approach could potentially be generalized to other disease states and immunological phenotypes. A later analysis found that most CMV-associated TCR beta chains appeared HLA-restricted, with HLA associations seemingly driven largely by CMV exposure. In an earlier analysis of a few hundred of the donors, most TCR beta V segments were observed in productive rearrangements about 87% or about 30% of the time, broadly matching IMGT annotations. An association between a missense DCLRE1C variant and V-gene and J-gene trimming of TCR beta chains was found in a later genetic analysis and replicated in an independent cohort. In a later analysis, several top co-occurrence clusters were reported to appear linked to parvovirus B19, influenza, CMV and Epstein-Barr virus. Across donors, most TCR sequences were observed very rarely, whereas some public TCRs were present in many individuals. Because counts were too low, roughly 16 rarely observed V segments, including chromosome 9 orphons, were left out of the earlier analysis of some 640 of the donors. Because some donors lacked HLA typing at each locus, the association tests relied only on the typed subset. Compared with equally common non-associated chains, HLA-associated TCR beta chains in a later analysis were more clonally expanded and had lower generation probabilities. In a later analysis, about 16,000 TCR beta sequences were associated with specific HLA alleles at a false discovery rate of 0.05. CMV serostatus was the only immune exposure information available for the cohort. This cohort had only TCR beta chains sequenced, and the lack of alpha or paired-chain data limited which features could be detected. In both the original and validation cohorts, the classifier was reported to diagnose cytomegalovirus status with high specificity and sensitivity. Correlated functional status among segregating V segments might be attributable to linkage disequilibrium, but an unknown experimental factor could not be ruled out. Sequencing depth was assumed to be roughly uniform across donors in the presence/absence analyses, though that assumption may not hold. In a later analysis, the rate of TCR association differed among HLA loci, with DRB1 alleles having the most associated TCRs and HLA-C alleles having the fewest. Strong co-occurrence of HLA alleles, especially DR and DQ, made assigning TCR associations to individual alleles difficult. A few of the identified cytomegalovirus-associated TCR beta chains were confirmed in vitro to be specific for cytomegalovirus antigens. Compared with the roughly 670-donor mean, donors in an Asian-associated ancestry cluster had fewer N-insertions in productive TCRs, according to a later genetic analysis. The study gave a list of some 150 TCR beta chains associated with cytomegalovirus.

Based on the germline V gene, the CDR1 and CDR2 sequences are MNHNS and SASEGT. Taken from cysteine to phenylalanine, the CDR3 has 14 residues. Only the CDR3 region is kept as DNA, spanning 42 bases read in frame from base 1. V is shortened by 8 bases, J by 4 bases, and the region joining them spans 15 bases. The cohort comprised 670 or so healthy bone marrow donors. Cohort members were all nominally healthy when sampled, although unrecorded immune exposures were likely present. The donor tested CMV seropositive, placing the donor among the 250 to 350 seropositive members of the cohort. Every donor gave a peripheral blood sample, and the peripheral blood mononuclear cells from that sample were used for TCR beta sequencing. The Qiagen DNeasy Blood Extraction Kit was used to extract genomic DNA from the blood cell samples. Turning to this clone: The antigen this receptor binds is unknown. No base quality information exists; no much larger clone differs at one position.

The library was generated by the immunoSEQ multiplex PCR assay. A mixture of 60 forward primers for TCR Vbeta segments and 13 reverse primers for TCR Jbeta segments was used in the multiplex PCR. The CDR3 region of rearranged TCR beta genes was amplified from genomic DNA with a multiplex PCR assay. The Illumina HiSeq System was used to sequence the amplified TCR beta libraries as 87-base-pair reads. The published analysis was carried out like this. A later analysis counted 65 million to 90 million unique TCR beta chains across the 600 to 850 repertoires, and 10 million to 11 million of these chains were shared by at least two donors. Raw reads were error-corrected and collapsed into unique sequences with a nearest-neighbor algorithm that merged closely related sequences to remove PCR and sequencing errors. Alignment of CDR3 sequences to IMGT reference sequences was used to assign V, D and J gene segments. For a sequence to be retained, a match of at least six nucleotides to both a V gene segment and a J gene segment was required. Rearrangements were classified as productive when the CDR3 lacked stop codons and remained in frame with V and J, and all other rearrangements were classified as non-productive. Following IMGT convention, CDR3 was defined as the stretch from the second conserved V-encoded cysteine up to the conserved J-encoded phenylalanine. In an earlier analysis of approximately 500 of the donors, sequences lacking an unambiguous match to a single V gene segment were excluded. In an earlier analysis of around 600 of the donors, V segments were called functional above 56.7% productive rearrangements and were called segregating when the between-donor standard deviation exceeded 5%. A statistical classification framework was developed to diagnose cytomegalovirus status using the catalog of TCR beta chain sequences. In a later analysis, TCR nucleotide sequences were compared against IMGT/GENE-DB human TR gene sequences so that V and J genes could be assigned. The TCRdist pipeline was used in a later analysis to assign CDR3 sequences and most-parsimonious VDJ recombination scenarios. In a later analysis, each TCR beta chain was defined by its CDR3 amino acid sequence together with its V-gene family, and reads without a unique V-gene family were excluded. In a later analysis, 500 to 650 highly shared, low-generation-probability nucleotide sequences were removed to address suspected cross-contamination and a sequencing artifact. In a later analysis, a clonal expansion index for each public chain was calculated from normalized within-repertoire ranks of inferred template counts. Generation probabilities in a later analysis came from a VDJ recombination model fitted to out-of-frame rearrangements, and those results were checked against IGoR. Hypergeometric tests were used in a later analysis to score TCR-TCR, TCR-HLA and TCR-CMV co-occurrence, with a repertoire-size bias correction applied to the TCR pairs. To estimate false discovery rates, a later analysis permuted the HLA or CMV assignments 20 times. In a later analysis, co-occurring TCRs were grouped with DBSCAN, and TCRdist sequence similarity was added when clustering was performed within HLA-allele-positive subsets. Co-occurrence clustering excluded repertoires with fewer than 30,000 or more than 120,000 public chains, plus five with anomalous nucleotide sharing. What TCRdb holds here is the immuneACCESS table cut down to in-frame rearrangements. Part of the clones is not present; checked against another copy, under half of the missing clones reflect an unresolved V gene, and the others are unexplained. The V and J calls and clone size come from that table; D and trimming were worked out from the DNA. Present in this sample are 95,000 to 150,000 clones, 80% of which were seen just once. The ten largest account for 8.8% of the sample.

The sequenced sample was PBMCs. The chain is encoded by TRBV6-1 joined to TRBJ1-5; a confident D gene designation cannot be given. This receptor was obtained from a female donor in good health and CMV-seropositive. The sequenced DNA is TGTGCCAGCTGGCGGGTAAGTTCGAATCAGCCCCAGCATTTT. Translated, it gives CASWRVSSNQPQHF.